This T cell receptor (beta chain) was observed in a study of prognosis after radiotherapy for stage I lung cancer. This clonotype was picked up many times. Germline V lookup: CDR1 SNHLY, CDR2 FYNNEI. The CDR3 loop spans 16 amino acids. Trimming removed 2 bases at V and 5 bases at J, with 19 bases between. Two-round multiplex PCR amplified TCR beta CDR3 from genomic DNA. Primers specific to each TRBV and TRBJ gene were used in first-round PCR. One entry per CDR3 protein results from TCRdb running MiXCR on the multiplex PCR reads. In the table there are around 13,000 distinct CDR3 sequences, 43% of which are singletons.

Source: PBMCs, taken before or after stereotactic body radiation therapy (not recorded which). The clonotype originates from a donor over 45 with non-small cell lung cancer. This chain links TRBV2 with TRBJ2-7, with D perhaps TRBD1 (5 bases). CDR3 residues: CASSEQGVTLKDEQYF. The CDR3 DNA reads as TGTGCCAGCAGTGAACAAGGGGTGACTCTCAAGGACGAGCAGTACTTC. Full variable domain (outside the CDR3, taken from reference TRBV2 and TRBJ2-7): EPEVTQTPSHQVTQMGQEVILRCVPISNHLYFYWYRQILGQKVEFLVSFYNNEISEKSEIFDDQFSVERPDGSNFTLKIRSTKLEDSAMYFCASSEQGVTLKDEQYFGPGTRLTVT.